A single sample is the source of the 22 T cell receptor beta chains below, sequenced in a study of neurological immune-mediated disorders. TCRdb called the 5' RACE reads again in MiXCR, with one record for every CDR3 protein. The sample has some 47,000 distinct CDR3 sequences, 16% seen once. The sequenced sample consisted of PBMCs. The origin of the receptors is a man between 60 and 75 years old in good health.

This clonotype was seen ten or more times. The chain recombines TRBV7-2 with TRBJ2-1; D uncertain. The CDR3 has 16 residues. V lost 2 bases and J 0 bases, leaving 11 bases between the germline ends. CDR1 and CDR2 (germline): SGHTA, FQGNSA. This CDR3 reads CASSLRKGNSYNEQFF. DNA of the CDR3: TGTGCCAGCAGCTTAAGGAAGGGCAACTCCTACAATGAGCAGTTCTTC.

The sample holds many counts of this clonotype. The V call is TRBV28, the J call TRBJ2-5, with 8 bases fitting TRBD1. Germline CDR1 is MDHEN and CDR2 is SYDVKM. The CDR3 has 12 amino acids. Losses at the gene ends were 7 bases for V and 5 bases for J; bases not matched to a gene: 3. The CDR3 nucleotides are TGTGCCAGCACCAGGGGGCTGGAGACCCAGTACTTC. Its protein product is CASTRGLETQYF.

Many counts were recorded for this clonotype. V and J are TRBV3-1 and TRBJ1-2, with 10 nucleotides matching TRBD1. V was pared by 5 bases and J by 1 base, with 13 bases of the junction left unmatched. Germline CDR1 reads LGHDT; CDR2 reads YNNKEL (reference sequence). This CDR3 comprises 18 residues. The chain's CDR3 is CASSYTTGQGRNNYGYTF. The DNA for the CDR3 is TGTGCCAGCAGCTATACCACGGGACAGGGGCGAAATAACTATGGCTACACCTTC.

This clonotype has ten or more counts. This chain uses TRBV5-1 with TRBJ2-1, with D possibly TRBD1 on 6 matching bases. Germline lookup yields CDR1 SGHRS and CDR2 YFSETQ. The CDR3 runs to 14 residues. Trimming stripped 3 bases from V and 5 bases from J, with 12 bases between. The CDR3 protein is CASSYRAENNEQFF. The CDR3 DNA reads TGCGCCAGCAGCTACAGGGCGGAGAACAATGAGCAGTTCTTC.

Turning to this clonotype: This sequence may be a read error, since a much larger clone differs from it by one base. The chain has TRBV18 and TRBJ2-2, with 12 bases lining up with TRBD2. The V and J ends lost 10 bases and 0 bases, in that order; junction bases with no gene match: 6. Germline CDR1 and CDR2: KGHSH and LQKENI. The CDR3 extends over 16 amino acids. The DNA of the CDR3 is TGTGCCACCCCGGGACTAGCGGGCGCGAACACCGGGGAGCTGTTTTTT. It encodes CATPGLAGANTGELFF.

The table lists this clonotype with a few counts. This chain connects TRBV28 to TRBJ2-1, with a weak D call TRBD1 (6 bases). Trimming shortened V by 3 bases and J by 15 bases, and 12 bases separated the two germline ends. Germline values: CDR1 MDHEN, CDR2 SYDVKM. The CDR3 length is 11 residues. This chain's CDR3 is CASSFVGHTFF. The CDR3 region has the DNA TGTGCCAGCAGTTTTGTGGGACATACGTTCTTC.

This clonotype appeared a few times. This chain uses TRBV5-1 with TRBJ2-7; a weak D match, TRBD1 (5 bases). From germline, CDR1 is SGHRS and CDR2 YFSETQ. Trimming removed 0 bases from V and 0 bases from J, with 7 bases in between. CDR3 length equals 14 residues. In DNA form, the CDR3 reads TGCGCCAGCAGCTTGGGCGACAGCTCCTACGAGCAGTACTTC. It yields the protein CASSLGDSSYEQYF.

The genes are TRBV7-2 and TRBJ2-2; 8 nucleotides align to TRBD2. The CDR3 consists of 15 residues. The trim removed 8 bases at V and 7 bases at J, leaving 12 bases unmatched. Germline lookup yields CDR1 SGHTA and CDR2 FQGNSA. The CDR3 here is CASLALAGLIGELFF. CDR3 coding DNA: TGTGCCAGCTTAGCTCTAGCGGGTCTAATCGGGGAGCTGTTTTTT.

Remarks on this clonotype: Compared with germline, one end of the junction differs, possibly owing to a read error. The gene calls are TRBV5-1 and TRBJ2-3, with 7 bases that match TRBD2. From germline, CDR1 is SGHRS and CDR2 YFSETQ. There are 16 residues in the CDR3. The CDR3: CASGLDGSGVSDTQYF. As DNA, the CDR3 is TGCGCCAGCGGCTTGGATGGGAGCGGGGTCTCAGATACGCAGTATTTT.

This clonotype showed up many times. The chain links TRBV5-6 to TRBJ2-7, with 15 nucleotides matching TRBD2. The J segment lost 8 bases and the V segment lost 5 bases, leaving 5 bases of the junction unmatched. CDR3 length: 14 residues. From germline, CDR1 is SGHDT and CDR2 YYEEEE. The CDR3 nucleotides are TGTGCCAGCAGTCCCGGACTAGCGGGAGGGAAGCAGTACTTC. Amino acid sequence: CASSPGLAGGKQYF.

There are many counts of this clonotype. The V and J genes are TRBV5-1 and TRBJ2-1; 10 bases line up with TRBD2. This CDR3 is 14 amino acids long. Germline V gene sequence: CDR1 SGHRS, CDR2 YFSETQ. The V and J ends lost 5 bases and 4 bases, in that order; junction bases with no gene match: 3. CDR3 amino acids: CASRKREGYNEQFF. CDR3 nucleotide sequence: TGCGCCAGCAGGAAGCGGGAGGGTTACAATGAGCAGTTCTTC.

This clonotype was seen at least ten times. The rearrangement links TRBV3-1 to TRBJ2-7; D possibly uses TRBD1 or TRBD2 (5 bases each). V was pared by 4 bases and J by 7 bases, with 14 bases between. The CDR3 extends over 13 amino acids. Germline CDR1 is LGHDT and CDR2 is YNNKEL (reference sequence). CDR3: CASSPGARREQYF. The CDR3 nucleotides read TGTGCCAGCAGCCCCGGGGCTAGGCGTGAGCAGTACTTC.

Ten or more counts support this clonotype. The chain employs TRBV7-2 and TRBJ1-6; D not resolved. The germline V and J ends were trimmed by 3 bases and 5 bases, with 14 bases remaining between them. Germline CDR1 SGHTA, CDR2 FQGNSA. This CDR3 comprises 16 residues. The CDR3 DNA reads TGTGCCAGCAGCTTGAGGGCCAGGACGGATAATTCACCCCTCCACTTT. This codes for CASSLRARTDNSPLHF.

This clonotype was seen at least ten times. The rearrangement links TRBV10-3 to TRBJ2-5, with D unclear. Germline values: CDR1 ENHRY, CDR2 SYGVKD. The CDR3 has 10 amino acids. Trimming left V 6 bases short and J 3 bases short, with 2 bases between. Written as DNA, the CDR3 is TGTGCCATCAGGGAAGAGACCCAGTACTTC. This translates into CAIREETQYF.

This chain uses TRBV20-1 with TRBJ2-7; a weak D match, TRBD2 (5 bases). CDR1 is DFQATT, CDR2 SNEGSKA, per germline (reference sequence). The V end was cut by 2 bases, the J end by 0 bases, with 8 bases between. CDR3 size: 13 residues. CDR3 sequence (DNA): TGCAGTGCTAGAAGAGGGAGCTCCTACGAGCAGTACTTC. It yields the protein CSARRGSSYEQYF.

The table lists this clonotype with many counts. V is TRBV10-3 and J is TRBJ2-1; 13 bases are a match to TRBD2. Germline V lookup: CDR1 ENHRY, CDR2 SYGVKD. Trimming removed 3 bases from V and 0 bases from J; junction bases left unmatched: 5. The CDR3 length is 18 residues. CDR3 sequence: CAISDRLAGGSSYNEQFF. For the CDR3, the DNA is TGTGCCATCAGTGATAGACTAGCGGGAGGAAGCTCCTACAATGAGCAGTTCTTC.

This clonotype was seen many times. The genes are TRBV7-2 and TRBJ2-1; tentative D call: TRBD2 (5 bases). V gave up 1 base and J gave up 5 bases, with 12 bases separating them. This CDR3 is built from 15 residues. CDR1 is SGHTA, CDR2 FQGNSA, per germline. CDR3 DNA: TGTGCCAGCAGCTTAGGGAGAGCGGAACACAATGAGCAGTTCTTC. Translation: CASSLGRAEHNEQFF. The whole variable domain, remainder taken from reference TRBV7-2 and TRBJ2-1, is GAGVSQSPSNKVTEKGKDVELRCDPISGHTALYWYRQSLGQGLEFLIYFQGNSAPDKSGLPSDRFSAERTGGSVSTLTIQRTQQEDSAVYLCASSLGRAEHNEQFFGPGTRLTVL.

This clonotype was seen many times. The rearrangement uses TRBV4-1 and TRBJ2-7, with unresolved D. V lost 5 bases and J 4 bases, leaving 15 bases between the germline ends. The CDR3 has 14 amino acids. In germline, CDR1 is MGHRA, CDR2 YSYEKL. The CDR3 DNA is TGCGCCAGCAGCGAAAAGGTGCAGAAATACGAGCAGTACTTC. Its protein product is CASSEKVQKYEQYF.

In the case of this clonotype: An end of the junction differs from the germline gene, which may be a read error. CDR3 in amino acids: CTSSPVRGATNEKLFF. Here the CDR3 DNA reads TGTACCAGCAGCCCCGTCAGGGGCGCGACTAATGAAAAACTGTTCTTT. The chain recombines TRBV7-8 with TRBJ1-4, with D possibly being TRBD1 (6 bases). Germline CDR1 SGHVS, CDR2 FQNEAQ. This CDR3 region has 16 residues.

This clonotype was observed a handful of times. The chain links TRBV20-1 to TRBJ2-7; D remains unclear. Trimming left V 6 bases short and J 6 bases short, with 21 bases between. The CDR3 totals 14 residues. The germline gives CDR1 DFQATT, CDR2 SNEGSKA (reference sequence). CDR3 protein: CSAPEIHGIGEQYF. CDR3 nucleotides: TGCAGTGCCCCCGAGATACATGGGATCGGCGAGCAGTACTTC.

This clonotype has at least ten counts. CDR3: CASSYGYSSFGDEQFF. Here the CDR3 DNA reads TGTGCCAGCAGTTACGGTTACAGCTCGTTTGGGGATGAGCAGTTCTTC. The chain has TRBV6-5 and TRBJ2-1; D unresolved. The germline CDR1 and CDR2 sequences are MNHEY and SVGAGI. This CDR3 has 16 amino acids. Deletions cut 2 bases from V and 8 bases from J, with 19 bases between.

This clonotype was observed many times. This chain links TRBV14 with TRBJ1-2; 10 nucleotides match TRBD1. The CDR3 runs 16 residues. Germline V gene lookup returns CDR1 SGHDN and CDR2 FVKESK. The junction had 6 bases not matched to a gene; V was cut back by 1 base and J by 4 bases. CDR3 DNA: TGTGCCAGCAGCCAAGCCGGGGACAGGGGTGGCTATGGCTACACCTTC. Amino acid sequence: CASSQAGDRGGYGYTF.